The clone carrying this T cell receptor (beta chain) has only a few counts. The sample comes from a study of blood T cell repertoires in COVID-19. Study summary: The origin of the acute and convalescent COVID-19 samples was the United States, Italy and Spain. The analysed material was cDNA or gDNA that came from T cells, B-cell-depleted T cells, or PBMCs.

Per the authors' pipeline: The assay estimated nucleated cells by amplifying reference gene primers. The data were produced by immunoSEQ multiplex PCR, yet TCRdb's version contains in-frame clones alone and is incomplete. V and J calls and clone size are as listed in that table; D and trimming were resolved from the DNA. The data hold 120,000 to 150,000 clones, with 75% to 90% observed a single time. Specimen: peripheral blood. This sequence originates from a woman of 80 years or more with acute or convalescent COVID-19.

CDR3 bases: TGTGCCAGCAGCGGGAGAGTACCGAACACTGAAGCTTTCTTT. The encoded protein is CASSGRVPNTEAFF. The chain employs TRBV9 and TRBJ1-1; D remains ambiguous. CDR1 is SGDLS, CDR2 YYNGEE, per germline. The germline V and J ends were trimmed by 3 bases and 1 base, with 10 bases remaining between them. This CDR3 is 14 amino acids long.